This paragraph covers one T cell receptor beta chain sequence. The protocol was immunoSEQ multiplex PCR, while the TCRdb copy is restricted to in-frame clones and leaves out a portion. The data show over 250,000 clones, around nine tenths seen once. Germline V gene lookup returns CDR1 KGHDR and CDR2 SFDVKD. The CDR3 consists of 15 residues. Trimming took 3 bases from V and 5 from J; bases not matched to a gene: 7. This entry comes from a study of blood T cell repertoires in COVID-19. On the study more broadly: COVID-19 samples collected from the United States, Italy and Spain covered acute and convalescent phases.

Grouping used clinical history reported by participants in a survey and questionnaire. The V call is TRBV24-1, the J call TRBJ2-5, with 8 nucleotides matching TRBD1. The TCR was taken from a man in his sixties who had recovered from COVID-19. Sequencing was done on a sample of PBMCs or T cells enriched from blood (not recorded which). CDR3 amino acids: CATSDRSGGAETQYF. The DNA of the CDR3 is TGTGCCACCAGTGATCGGTCAGGGGGCGCTGAGACCCAGTACTTC.